This note documents a single T cell receptor (beta chain) sequence. The antigen is not known. This specimen comes from a study of cytomegalovirus exposure and HLA in healthy donors. Deletions cut 5 bases from V and 5 bases from J, with 19 bases between. CDR3 size: 15 residues. Looked up from germline, CDR1 is SGHVS and CDR2 is FNYEAQ. Primers: 60 Vbeta forward and 13 Jbeta reverse. Using immunoSEQ multiplex PCR, the repertoire was profiled, and TCRdb retains in-frame clones only, with some absent. Of fewer than 200,000 clones in the sample, around 79% were seen once. Study outcomes and limitations: Exclusion as indistinguishable affected some V segments, including TRBV6-2 and TRBV6-3.

The origin of this receptor is a woman in her 50s in good health and CMV-seronegative. The rearrangement links TRBV7-6 to TRBJ2-7; possible D gene TRBD2, 5 bases. Sequenced input: PBMCs. The CDR3 DNA reads as TGTGCCAGCAGCCCCCGCTGGGAGACTGTAAACGAGCAGTACTTC. Translated, it gives CASSPRWETVNEQYF.